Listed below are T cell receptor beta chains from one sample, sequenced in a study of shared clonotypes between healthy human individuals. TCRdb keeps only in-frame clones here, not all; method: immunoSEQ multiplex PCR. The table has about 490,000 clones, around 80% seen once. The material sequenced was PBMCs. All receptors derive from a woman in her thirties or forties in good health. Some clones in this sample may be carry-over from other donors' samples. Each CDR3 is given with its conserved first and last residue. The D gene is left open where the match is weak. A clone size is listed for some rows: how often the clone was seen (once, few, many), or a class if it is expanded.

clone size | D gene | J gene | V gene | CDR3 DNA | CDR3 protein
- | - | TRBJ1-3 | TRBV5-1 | TGCGCCAGCAGCAATCTGGATTCTGGTGGAAACACCATATATTTT | CASSNLDSGGNTIYF
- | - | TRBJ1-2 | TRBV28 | TGTGCCAGCAGTTTAGGCGGGGGGGGCTATGGCTACACCTTC | CASSLGGGGYGYTF
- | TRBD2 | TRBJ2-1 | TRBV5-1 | TGCGCCAGCAGCTTGGGGACTAGCGGGAGGTCTAGGGAGCAGTTCTTC | CASSLGTSGRSREQFF
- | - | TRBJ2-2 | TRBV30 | TGTGCCTGGAATAGGATGGTAGGCGGGGAGCTGTTTTTT | CAWNRMVGGELFF
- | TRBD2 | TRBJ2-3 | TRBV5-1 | TGCGCCAGCAGCTTGGCCCTGACTAGCGGGAGCCTGTCGGGGGATACGCAGTATTTT | CASSLALTSGSLSGDTQYF
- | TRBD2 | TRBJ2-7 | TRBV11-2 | TGTGCCAGCAGCTTAAGGACTAGCGGGAGCGAGCAGTACTTC | CASSLRTSGSEQYF
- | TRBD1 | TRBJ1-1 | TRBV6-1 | TGTGCCAGCAGTGAAGCCTTTTGGACAGGGGACATTGAAGCTTTCTTT | CASSEAFWTGDIEAFF
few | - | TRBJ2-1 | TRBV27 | TGTGCCAGCAGTTTATATCCTAGCCCCCCAGACAATGAGCAGTTCTTC | CASSLYPSPPDNEQFF
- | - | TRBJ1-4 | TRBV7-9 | TGTGCCAGCAGATCGGGGGTAGGAAAACTGTTTTTT | CASRSGVGKLFF
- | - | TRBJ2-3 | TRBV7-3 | TGTGCCAGCAGCCCGGCGGGTAGCACAGATACGCAGTATTTT | CASSPAGSTDTQYF
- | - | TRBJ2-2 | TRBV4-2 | TGTGCCAGCAGCCAAGGATCCAGGGGGGCCGGGGAGCTGTTTTTT | CASSQGSRGAGELFF
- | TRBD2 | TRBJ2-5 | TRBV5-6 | TGTGCCAGCAGCTTGCGGCGGGGAGGGGAGACCCAGTACTTC | CASSLRRGGETQYF
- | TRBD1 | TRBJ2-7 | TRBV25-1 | TGTGCCAGCAGTGCCCCGGCAGGGGGCTACGAGCAGTACTTC | CASSAPAGGYEQYF